These 14 T cell receptor beta chains were sequenced from one sample in a study of long-term antiretroviral therapy in people with HIV. Researchers ran immunoSEQ v3.0 at survey level. Measured with immunoSEQ multiplex PCR; TCRdb has only the in-frame clones, and not every one. The sample carries roughly 18,000 clones, around 92% recorded once. The source material was unsorted PBMCs, sampled 3 years after starting antiretroviral therapy. These receptors were collected from a man aged 45-60 years with HIV.

The table lists this clone with a count of one. This sequence joins TRBV4-3 and TRBJ1-3; D gene unclear. CDR1 and CDR2 from the germline V gene are LGHNA and YSLEER. The CDR3 is 13 amino acids. The V and J ends lost 3 bases and 7 bases respectively, with 10 bases between them. The CDR3 DNA reads as TGCGCCAGCAGCCAGGATAGAGGGAACACCATATATTTT. This sequence encodes CASSQDRGNTIYF.

The V gene is TRBV19, the J gene TRBJ2-2, with 8 bases identical to TRBD2. Germline V gives CDR1 LNHDA, CDR2 SQIVND (reference sequence). Trimming took 3 bases from V and 7 from J; bases not matched to a gene: 7. The CDR3 runs 15 residues. The CDR3 loop reads CASSITGGHVGELFF. The CDR3 coding sequence is TGTGCCAGTAGTATTACGGGGGGGCACGTCGGGGAGCTGTTTTTT.

The genes are TRBV7-2 and TRBJ2-7, with TRBD1 matching 8 bases. The germline CDR1 and CDR2 sequences are SGHTA and FQGNSA. This CDR3 is built from 13 residues. Trimming cost V 5 bases and J 2 bases; bases outside gene matches: 2. The CDR3 loop is CASSARGPYEQYF. In DNA, the CDR3 is TGTGCCAGCAGCGCCAGGGGGCCCTACGAGCAGTACTTC.

V and J are TRBV11-2 and TRBJ2-3; 8 bases are a match to TRBD2. The CDR3 loop spans 14 amino acids. J gave up 8 bases and V 5 bases, and 9 bases lay outside the gene matches. Germline CDR1 and CDR2: SGHAT and FQNNGV. CDR3 DNA sequence: TGTGCCAGCAGCCCGGGGGGGGCCGGGCCTACGCAGTATTTT. Translated: CASSPGGAGPTQYF.

The chain joins TRBV4-3 to TRBJ1-5, with 9 bases that match TRBD1. V was clipped by 1 base and J by 5 bases; unmatched bases: 0. The CDR3 totals 14 residues. The germline gives CDR1 LGHNA, CDR2 YSLEER. The CDR3 DNA sequence: TGCGCCAGCAGCCAAGGGACAGGGGATCAGCCCCAGCATTTT. Translation gives CASSQGTGDQPQHF.

The rearrangement joins TRBV6-1 to TRBJ2-7, with 10 bases fitting TRBD1. The trim removed 7 bases at V and 3 bases at J, leaving 9 bases unmatched. There are 15 residues in the CDR3. Germline V gene sequence: CDR1 MNHNS, CDR2 SASEGT. The chain's CDR3 is CASKVEGQGYYEQYF. In DNA form, the CDR3 reads TGTGCCAGCAAAGTAGAGGGACAGGGGTACTACGAGCAGTACTTC.

This clone came up once. The rearrangement uses TRBV28 and TRBJ2-7, with D possibly called TRBD1 or TRBD2 (6 bases each). The CDR3 loop spans 14 amino acids. CDR1 and CDR2 from the germline V gene are MDHEN and SYDVKM. Trimming left V 3 bases short and J 1 base short, with 10 bases between. The CDR3 loop is CASSFTGASYEQYF. The CDR3 bases are TGTGCCAGCAGTTTCACGGGGGCATCCTACGAGCAGTACTTC.

The chain has TRBV14 and TRBJ2-1, with D uncertain. This CDR3 has 15 amino acids. V dropped 3 bases and J dropped 3 bases, with 12 bases sitting between them. CDR1 and CDR2 from the germline V gene are SGHDN and FVKESK. The CDR3 DNA follows: TGTGCCAGCAGCCACCATAGTCTTCTCTACAATGAGCAGTTCTTC. This sequence encodes CASSHHSLLYNEQFF.

This chain links TRBV7-6 with TRBJ1-5, with a possible D match to TRBD1 (6 bases). In germline, CDR1 is SGHVS, CDR2 FNYEAQ. Trimming took off 5 bases at V and 7 bases at J, with 15 bases between the two ends. The CDR3 spans 14 residues. CDR3 DNA: TGTGCCAGCAGCCGGGGACAAGCGGGGCAGCCCCAGCATTTT. Its translation is CASSRGQAGQPQHF.

The CDR3 reads CSVDRTNTEAFF. The CDR3 DNA follows: TGCAGCGTTGACAGGACGAACACTGAAGCTTTCTTT. The V call is TRBV29-1, the J call TRBJ1-1; D not resolved. CDR1 and CDR2 from the germline V gene are SQVTM and ANQGSEA. Trimming removed 3 bases from V and 1 base from J, with 6 bases in between. The CDR3 spans 12 residues.

The chain has TRBV28 and TRBJ2-7, with 15 bases aligning to TRBD2. This CDR3 spans 19 amino acids. After removal of 1 base from V and 4 bases from J, the junction contained 11 bases not matched to a gene. Germline V lookup: CDR1 MDHEN, CDR2 SYDVKM. The CDR3 coding sequence is TGTGCCAGCAGTTTATCCACTCAGGGACTAGCGGGGGGCAAGTACGAGCAGTACTTC. Amino acid sequence: CASSLSTQGLAGGKYEQYF.

The CDR3 coding sequence is TGTGCCGCCACGAAGACGAGGGAACGGAATTCACCCCTCCACTTT. Amino acid sequence: CAATKTRERNSPLHF. The gene calls are TRBV6-5 and TRBJ1-6; no firm D call. The CDR3 spans 15 residues. The germline V gene encodes CDR1 MNHEY and CDR2 SVGAGI. Trimming left V 11 bases short and J 7 bases short, with 21 bases between.

The genes are TRBV5-1 and TRBJ2-5; 7 nucleotides line up with TRBD1. This CDR3 comprises 14 residues. Germline-derived CDR1 and CDR2 are SGHRS and YFSETQ. After removal of 4 bases from V and 0 bases from J, the junction contained 3 bases not matched to a gene. CDR3 coding DNA: TGCGCCAGCAGCCCGGGACAGTACCAAGAGACCCAGTACTTC. Protein sequence: CASSPGQYQETQYF.

The chain carries TRBV4-3 and TRBJ2-3, with D maybe TRBD1 (5 bases). This CDR3 is 16 amino acids long. Trimming took off 0 bases at V and 4 bases at J, with 14 bases between the two ends. From germline, CDR1 is LGHNA and CDR2 YSLEER. The CDR3 protein is CASSQDRRVGADTQYF. CDR3 sequence (DNA): TGCGCCAGCAGCCAAGATCGCAGGGTGGGCGCAGATACGCAGTATTTT.